This T cell receptor (beta chain) is drawn from a study of blood T cells in healthy people across ages. Combining a sample-barcoded 5' primer with a J-beta primer mix, a second PCR ran for roughly 7 to 12 cycles. Each cDNA was tagged by a template-switch adaptor containing 12 random nucleotides. One entry per CDR3 protein, called by TCRdb with MiXCR from the 5' RACE reads. The sample contains fewer than 800,000 distinct CDR3 sequences, approximately 30% of which appear only once. Comments on this clonotype: Its cognate antigen is unknown.

Study observations and caveats: Fewer expanded clones and more diversity marked long-lived versus aged donors. TCR beta diversity, measured per million T cells, fell in a roughly linear way with age.

Germline V gene lookup returns CDR1 LGHDT and CDR2 YNNKEL (reference sequence). This CDR3 has 14 amino acids. Trimming removed 7 bases from V and 8 bases from J, with 18 bases in between. The chain links TRBV3-1 to TRBJ2-1, with D perhaps being TRBD1 or TRBD2 (6 bases each). This clonotype originated in a woman at least 80 years old in good health. The sample consisted of blood. The CDR3 bases are TGTGCCAGCATCCGGGGGCGGCCGGCGCATGAGCAGTTCTTC. This codes for CASIRGRPAHEQFF.